These T cell receptor beta chains were read from a single sample in a study of vaccination effects on CD4 cells after COVID-19. The antigens these receptors bind are not known. This table comes from immunoSEQ multiplex PCR, and its TCRdb copy is limited to in-frame clones, with some not included. This sample has under 80,000 clones; more than 70% occur once, and the top ten carry 0.95% to 1.5%. The material sequenced was CD4+ T cells from PBMCs cultured with HCoV-229E spike peptides, taken after COVID-19 vaccination. The source is a human donor who received a COVID-19 vaccine. The CDR3 runs from the conserved cysteine through the conserved F or W. Fields, in order: V gene, D gene, J gene, clone size, CDR3 DNA, CDR3 protein. The D gene is left open where the match is weak. Clone size, where shown, is once, few, many, or a class for clones that have expanded.

TRBV6-5,.,TRBJ2-2,few,TGTGCCAGCAGTTCCCACAGGGCAACCGGGGAGCTGTTTTTT,CASSSHRATGELFF
TRBV6-5,TRBD1,TRBJ2-1,.,TGTGCCAGCAGCCACAGGGGCCCAGGTGAGCAGTTCTTC,CASSHRGPGEQFF
TRBV19,.,TRBJ1-2,.,TGTGCCAGTAGTCCCTCCCCAGGGATTATCGACACCTTC,CASSPSPGIIDTF
TRBV15,TRBD1,TRBJ1-2,.,TGTGCCACCAGCAGAGATGGGAGAGGAGGGGGCCTGGACTATGGCTACACCTTC,CATSRDGRGGGLDYGYTF
TRBV5-6,TRBD1,TRBJ1-5,.,TGTGCCAGCAGCTCGATCGGACAGGGTGGTCAGCCCCAGCATTTT,CASSSIGQGGQPQHF
TRBV5-1,.,TRBJ1-1,.,TGCGCCAGCAGCTTGTCCCAGGGCATGAACACTGAAGCTTTCTTT,CASSLSQGMNTEAFF
TRBV5-6,.,TRBJ2-6,.,TGTGCCAGCAGCTTGTACGGACTGGGGAGCTCTGGGGCCAACGTCCTGACTTTC,CASSLYGLGSSGANVLTF
TRBV9,TRBD1,TRBJ1-1,.,TGTGCCAGCAGCCCTCGCTCGGGACAGGGTGGAGCTTTCTTT,CASSPRSGQGGAFF
TRBV19,.,TRBJ2-3,.,TGTGCCAGTAGTATATTGGCGTTGCCAGGGGAAGATACGCAGTATTTT,CASSILALPGEDTQYF
TRBV5-1,.,TRBJ1-1,few,TGCGCCAGCAGCTTGGGGGTGGACACTGAAGCTTTCTTT,CASSLGVDTEAFF
TRBV3-1/TRBV3-2,TRBD1,TRBJ2-4,.,TGTGCCAGCAGCCCCACAGGGGGCAAAAACATTCAGTACTTC,CASSPTGGKNIQYF
TRBV18,.,TRBJ1-2,.,TGTGCCAGCTCACCAGCTGCCGGGGCCTATGGCTACACCTTC,CASSPAAGAYGYTF
TRBV7-8,.,TRBJ2-4,once,TGTGCCAGCAGCTTATTGCGGACCCAGGGGGCCAAAAACATTCAGTACTTC,CASSLLRTQGAKNIQYF
TRBV9,TRBD1,TRBJ1-4,once,TGTGCCAGCAGCCCGCAGGGGGCGCGGGGGATGTTTTTT,CASSPQGARGMFF
TRBV5-1,.,TRBJ1-5,.,TGCGCCAGCAGCTTTGACGGGAGCAATCAGCCCCAGCATTTT,CASSFDGSNQPQHF
TRBV5-1,.,TRBJ1-1,once,TGCGCCAGCAGCACAGTCCCAGGGCAGGGTGAAGCTTTCTTT,CASSTVPGQGEAFF
TRBV6-2/TRBV6-3,TRBD2,TRBJ2-1,.,TGTGCCAGCAGTTACGGGACTAGCGGGGGCAATGAGCAGTTCTTC,CASSYGTSGGNEQFF
TRBV6-1,.,TRBJ2-1,.,TGTGCCAGCAGTGAGCAGGGGATTCGCCATGAGCAGTTCTTC,CASSEQGIRHEQFF
TRBV27,TRBD1,TRBJ1-6,few,TGTGCCAGCAGAGGGGACAGTTTGGATAGCTCCTATAATTCACCCCTCCACTTT,CASRGDSLDSSYNSPLHF
TRBV3-1/TRBV3-2,.,TRBJ2-3,.,TGTGCCAGCAGCCAAGCCGGCGGGGATACGCAGTATTTT,CASSQAGGDTQYF
TRBV12-3/TRBV12-4,.,TRBJ1-1,.,TGTGCCAGCACCCTGAACACTGAAGCTTTCTTT,CASTLNTEAFF
TRBV20-1,.,TRBJ1-1,.,TGCAGTGCTAGTGGGGGGACTGAAGCTTTCTTT,CSASGGTEAFF